What follows are 29 T cell receptor beta chains derived from one specimen sequenced in a study of T-cell reconstitution after alpha-beta-depleted transplantation in children. The TCRbeta library was prepared with unique molecular identifiers. TCRdb passed the PCR reads through MiXCR, listing each CDR3 protein once. The sample holds about 980,000 distinct CDR3 sequences, under 30% seen once. The material sequenced was PBMCs, mostly from graft donor cells, taken 360 days after TCRalphabeta/CD19-depleted stem cell transplant. Every receptor here comes from a boy in the first two years of life who had a stem cell transplant for SCID, so the T cells may come from the graft donor.

In this sample, this clonotype turned up a few times. J is TRBJ2-1 and V is TRBV24-1; 7 bases are a match to TRBD2. Germline V gene data show CDR1 as KGHDR and CDR2 as SFDVKD. CDR3 length equals 12 residues. J gave up 16 bases and V 0 bases, and 5 bases lay outside the gene matches. CDR3 nucleotide sequence: TGTGCCACCAGTGATTTGCGGGGACTATTTTTCTTC. Translated: CATSDLRGLFFF.

V and J are TRBV7-2 and TRBJ2-2, with D tentatively TRBD1 (5 bases). Germline V gene sequence: CDR1 SGHTA, CDR2 FQGNSA. The V gene lost 2 bases and the J gene lost 5 bases, with 12 bases spanning the gap. This CDR3 is 15 amino acids long. The CDR3: CASSLSAGITGELFF. Here the CDR3 DNA reads TGTGCCAGCAGCTTATCTGCAGGGATAACCGGGGAGCTGTTTTTT. The full variable domain, completed using reference TRBV7-2 and TRBJ2-2, is GAGVSQSPSNKVTEKGKDVELRCDPISGHTALYWYRQSLGQGLEFLIYFQGNSAPDKSGLPSDRFSAERTGGSVSTLTIQRTQQEDSAVYLCASSLSAGITGELFFGEGSRLTVL.

The J gene is TRBJ1-1, the V gene TRBV12-3 or TRBV12-4; D unclear. The CDR3 runs 13 residues. Trimming cost V 6 bases and J 11 bases, with 19 bases left between them. The CDR3 here is CASRHTDLGRAFF. CDR3 coding DNA: TGTGCCAGCAGGCATACCGACCTGGGCCGTGCTTTCTTT.

J is TRBJ2-1 and V is TRBV20-1; a weak D match, TRBD2 (5 bases). Looked up from germline, CDR1 is DFQATT and CDR2 is SNEGSKA (reference sequence). The V end was cut by 3 bases, the J end by 2 bases, with 8 bases between. The CDR3 length is 13 residues. CDR3 DNA: TGCAGTGCTAGGGCCGGGACCTACAATGAGCAGTTCTTC. Its translation is CSARAGTYNEQFF.

The rearrangement uses TRBV5-1 and TRBJ2-1; no firm D call. The CDR3 runs 16 residues. V was pared by 1 base and J by 3 bases, with 14 bases between. Germline CDR1 reads SGHRS; CDR2 reads YFSETQ. As DNA, the CDR3 is TGCGCCAGCAGCTTGACCCCGGCCCCGGGCTACAATGAGCAGTTCTTC. Amino acid sequence: CASSLTPAPGYNEQFF.

This clonotype was seen many times. J is TRBJ2-1 and V is TRBV27; D could derive from TRBD1 or TRBD2 (5 bases each). The V gene lost 7 bases and the J gene lost 8 bases, with 18 bases spanning the gap. The CDR3 is 14 residues long. CDR1 is MNHEY and CDR2 is SMNVEV in the germline V gene (reference sequence). CDR3 in DNA: TGTGCCAGCAAGGTCCTTTTAAGGGGACATGAGCAGTTCTTC. Translating gives CASKVLLRGHEQFF.

V is TRBV7-3 and J is TRBJ1-5, with 8 nucleotides matching TRBD1. Germline lookup yields CDR1 SGHTA and CDR2 FQGTGA. CDR3 length: 16 residues. J was trimmed by 2 bases and V by 5 bases; bases with no gene match: 8. The CDR3 spells CASSPVLDRGNQPQHF. CDR3 in DNA: TGTGCCAGCAGCCCGGTCCTGGACAGGGGCAATCAGCCCCAGCATTTT.

This clonotype was observed a few times. V and J are TRBV12-3 or TRBV12-4 and TRBJ2-3, with 8 bases identical to TRBD2. This CDR3 has 15 amino acids. V shed 5 bases and J 2 bases; nucleotides not matched to a gene: 6. As DNA, the CDR3 is TGTGCCAGCAGTACCATAGCGGGGACCACAGATACGCAGTATTTT. As protein: CASSTIAGTTDTQYF.

This clonotype is a singleton in its sample. V gene TRBV29-1 combines with J gene TRBJ2-1, with no clear D. Germline CDR1 reads SQVTM; CDR2 reads ANQGSEA. The CDR3 extends over 13 amino acids. Trimming cost V 5 bases and J 7 bases, with 15 bases left between them. The DNA for the CDR3 is TGCAGCGTTCTTCGCCTTTCTCTAAATGAGCAGTTCTTC. It yields the protein CSVLRLSLNEQFF.

This clonotype was seen only a few times. The chain joins TRBV5-6 to TRBJ1-3; 7 nucleotides match TRBD1. Germline V gene data show CDR1 as SGHDT and CDR2 as YYEEEE. V lost 3 bases, J lost 2 bases, and 5 bases stayed unmatched. The CDR3 runs 15 residues. The CDR3 reads CASSYMDRTGNTIYF. CDR3 DNA: TGTGCCAGCAGCTACATGGACAGGACTGGAAACACCATATATTTT. The variable domain in full, completed from reference TRBV5-6 and TRBJ1-3, reads DAGVTQSPTHLIKTRGQQVTLRCSPKSGHDTVSWYQQALGQGPQFIFQYYEEEERQRGNFPDRFSGHQFPNYSSELNVNALLLGDSALYLCASSYMDRTGNTIYFGEGSWLTVV.

This clonotype occurred a few times. J is TRBJ2-7 and V is TRBV29-1; 9 nucleotides line up with TRBD1. The germline gives CDR1 SQVTM, CDR2 ANQGSEA. The CDR3 spans 15 residues. Unmatched junction bases numbered 6, after V lost 1 base and J lost 2 bases. In DNA form, the CDR3 reads TGCAGCGTTGAAGCCCACGGGACAGGGACCTACGAGCAGTACTTC. Translated: CSVEAHGTGTYEQYF.

The chain joins TRBV20-1 to TRBJ2-1; D remains unclear. The V and J ends lost 6 bases and 0 bases respectively, with 15 bases between them. CDR3 length: 15 amino acids. CDR1 is DFQATT and CDR2 is SNEGSKA in the germline V gene (reference sequence). CDR3 sequence (DNA): TGCAGTGCCCAAGATAGAACAAGCTCCTACAATGAGCAGTTCTTC. Translating it yields CSAQDRTSSYNEQFF.

The sample holds a few counts of this clonotype. The gene calls are TRBV12-3 or TRBV12-4 and TRBJ2-7, with 7 bases identical to TRBD2. This CDR3 has 15 amino acids. The ends lost 5 bases at V and 7 bases at J; junction bases unmatched: 14. The CDR3 nucleotides read TGTGCCAGCAGTCCCAGCGGGGTGGGCCGGAGGGAGCAGTACTTC. It codes for CASSPSGVGRREQYF.

The V call is TRBV20-1, the J call TRBJ2-3; 7 bases are a match to TRBD2. J lost 0 bases, V lost 1 base, and 4 bases had no gene match. Per the germline V gene, CDR1 is DFQATT and CDR2 is SNEGSKA (reference sequence). This CDR3 has 15 residues. CDR3 sequence reads: CSARVPAGSTDTQYF. The CDR3 DNA reads TGCAGTGCTAGAGTGCCAGCGGGGAGCACAGATACGCAGTATTTT.

This clonotype appeared a few times. The J gene is TRBJ1-1, the V gene TRBV20-1; maybe TRBD1 (5 bases). Trimming took off 3 bases at V and 5 bases at J, with 22 bases between the two ends. The CDR3 loop spans 16 amino acids. Germline V CDR1 and CDR2: DFQATT, SNEGSKA (reference sequence). In DNA form, the CDR3 reads TGCAGTGCTAGGTTAGGAGGGGAGAGTCGGAGGACTGAAGCTTTCTTT. Encoded protein: CSARLGGESRRTEAFF.

The chain combines TRBV4-1 with TRBJ2-7; 7 positions agree with TRBD1. V lost 0 bases, J lost 1 base, and 12 bases stayed unmatched. CDR1 MGHRA and CDR2 YSYEKL come from the germline V gene. This CDR3 has 18 residues. The CDR3 sequence is CASSQEGTRGRKSYEQYF. For the CDR3, the DNA is TGCGCCAGCAGCCAAGAAGGTACTAGGGGGCGTAAGTCCTACGAGCAGTACTTC.

The chain carries TRBV13 and TRBJ2-2; TRBD2 matches 9 bases. Germline-derived CDR1 and CDR2 are PRHDT and FYEKMQ (reference sequence). J gave up 0 bases and V 5 bases, and 4 bases lay outside the gene matches. This CDR3 comprises 16 residues. This CDR3 reads CASSRGGGSNTGELFF. The CDR3 DNA reads as TGTGCCAGCAGCCGCGGGGGGGGATCGAACACCGGGGAGCTGTTTTTT.

The rearrangement joins TRBV4-1 to TRBJ1-1; D remains ambiguous. This CDR3 spans 17 amino acids. V was trimmed by 1 base and J by 3 bases, leaving 18 bases between them. Germline assignment: CDR1 MGHRA and CDR2 YSYEKL. The CDR3 protein is CASSQVPVGSRDTEAFF. Written as DNA, the CDR3 is TGCGCCAGCAGCCAAGTCCCTGTGGGCAGTCGGGACACTGAAGCTTTCTTT.

The chain employs TRBV29-1 and TRBJ2-5, with D possibly TRBD1 on 5 matching bases. Per the germline V gene, CDR1 is SQVTM and CDR2 is ANQGSEA. With 6 bases removed from V and 9 bases from J, the gap between germline ends came to 17 bases. CDR3 length: 12 amino acids. In DNA form, the CDR3 reads TGCAGCGTCCTAGACAGCCTGAGAGCCCAGTACTTC. Translation: CSVLDSLRAQYF.

The genes are TRBV12-3 or TRBV12-4 and TRBJ2-2; D is uncertain. The germline V and J ends were trimmed by 6 bases and 4 bases, with 12 bases remaining between them. CDR3 size: 14 residues. As DNA, the CDR3 is TGTGCCAGCAGGATGTCCCGAGGCACCGGGGAGCTGTTTTTT. Its translation: CASRMSRGTGELFF.

The rearrangement links TRBV20-1 to TRBJ1-1; D perhaps matches TRBD1 (5 bases). Looked up from germline, CDR1 is DFQATT and CDR2 is SNEGSKA (reference sequence). This CDR3 is 16 amino acids long. Trimming pared 3 bases from V and 3 bases from J, leaving 20 bases between. In nucleotides, the CDR3 is TGCAGTGCTAGCGCGGGATACAGCGACAGACACACTGAAGCTTTCTTT. It encodes CSASAGYSDRHTEAFF.

This clonotype was detected only a few times. The V gene is TRBV12-3 or TRBV12-4, the J gene TRBJ2-7; perhaps D is TRBD1 or TRBD2 (5 bases each). V was cut by 4 bases and J by 7 bases, with 26 bases left in between. This CDR3 is built from 17 residues. The CDR3 loop is CASSSSVRGRAMGEQYF. The CDR3 nucleotides read TGTGCCAGCAGTTCCTCGGTCCGGGGCCGGGCCATGGGAGAGCAGTACTTC.

Only a few counts were recorded for this clonotype. This CDR3 reads CASSQDGIQGRPSGANVLTF. CDR3 in DNA: TGTGCCAGCAGCCAAGATGGTATACAGGGGCGTCCCTCTGGGGCCAACGTCCTGACTTTC. The rearrangement joins TRBV4-2 to TRBJ2-6; 7 positions agree with TRBD1. V was clipped by 0 bases and J by 0 bases; unmatched bases: 11. Germline-derived CDR1 and CDR2 are LGHNA and YNFKEQ. The CDR3 is made up of 20 amino acids.

The CDR3: CASSSTGQSLRDTQYF. DNA for the CDR3: TGCGCCAGCAGCTCGACAGGGCAGTCCCTGAGAGATACGCAGTATTTT. The chain links TRBV5-1 to TRBJ2-3; TRBD1 matches at 7 bases. This CDR3 has 16 amino acids. Germline assignment: CDR1 SGHRS and CDR2 YFSETQ. V was clipped by 3 bases and J by 5 bases; unmatched bases: 12.

V and J are TRBV6-5 and TRBJ2-7; possible D gene TRBD2, 5 bases. This CDR3 spans 14 amino acids. Trimming stripped 0 bases from V and 11 bases from J, with 17 bases between. Germline CDR1 reads MNHEY; CDR2 reads SVGAGI. In DNA, the CDR3 is TGTGCCAGCAGTTACTCGCGCGCCGGGATGAGCAAGTACTTC. This translates into CASSYSRAGMSKYF.

This clonotype was seen repeatedly, ten times or more. The chain has TRBV12-3 or TRBV12-4 and TRBJ2-1; 8 bases are a match to TRBD1. V shed 3 bases and J 8 bases; nucleotides not matched to a gene: 6. This CDR3 has 14 residues. This CDR3 reads CASSLGQGAYEQFF. The CDR3 nucleotides read TGTGCCAGCAGTTTGGGGCAGGGGGCATATGAGCAGTTCTTC.

A few counts support this clonotype. The genes are TRBV7-6 and TRBJ2-5; a possible D gene is TRBD2 (6 bases). Germline CDR1 is SGHVS and CDR2 is FNYEAQ. The CDR3 contains 16 residues. Trimming removed 5 bases from V and 5 bases from J, with 21 bases in between. DNA for the CDR3: TGTGCCAGCAGCGAGGACGGGACTCCACGACATGAGACCCAGTACTTC. Translated, it gives CASSEDGTPRHETQYF. The entire variable domain, with the rest obtained from reference TRBV7-6 and TRBJ2-5, is as follows: GAGVSQSPRYKVTKRGQDVALRCDPISGHVSLYWYRQALGQGPEFLTYFNYEAQQDKSGLPNDRFSAERPEGSISTLTIQRTEQRDSAMYRCASSEDGTPRHETQYFGPGTRLLVL.

This clonotype was recorded only once. This rearrangement joins TRBV3-1 to TRBJ2-7; D may be TRBD2 (6 bases). CDR3 length equals 12 residues. V lost 1 base and J 11 bases, leaving 12 bases between the germline ends. Germline V gives CDR1 LGHDT, CDR2 YNNKEL (reference sequence). CDR3 protein: CASSQVGGPEYF. The CDR3 coding sequence is TGTGCCAGCAGCCAAGTGGGAGGACCGGAGTACTTC.

This clonotype came up a few times. This chain joins TRBV6-2 or TRBV6-3 and TRBJ2-7; D gene unclear. The CDR3 consists of 12 residues. The V end was cut by 3 bases, the J end by 2 bases, with 5 bases between. Germline values: CDR1 MNHEY, CDR2 SVGEGT. The CDR3 is CASSYATYEQYF. The DNA for the CDR3 is TGTGCCAGCAGTTATGCGACCTACGAGCAGTACTTC.